Each of the 8 T cell receptor beta chains below was sequenced from the same sample in a study of control samples from healthy donors and cancer patients. Produced via immunoSEQ multiplex PCR; TCRdb's table is partial and in-frame only. The table has about 110,000 clones, around 82% seen once; the top ten hold roughly an eighth. Sequencing was done on a sample of blood. The receptors originated from a woman aged 50 to 65 in good health.

This chain uses TRBV12-2 with TRBJ1-6; TRBD1 reflects the table's D call only, with no check against the DNA. TRBV12-2 is classified as a pseudogene. CDR3 length: 15 amino acids. This CDR3 is CASRLGSWKGSPLHF. Written as DNA, the CDR3 is TGTGCAAGTCGCTTAGGATCGTGGAAGGGGTCACCCCTCCACTTT.

The genes are TRBV24-1 and TRBJ1-5; TRBD1 might be the D (5 bases). There are 15 residues in the CDR3. In germline, CDR1 is KGHDR, CDR2 SFDVKD. Trimming removed 8 bases from V and 0 bases from J, with 13 bases in between. CDR3 protein: CATNRTPYSNQPQHF. The CDR3 nucleotides read TGTGCCACCAACCGGACACCTTATAGCAATCAGCCCCAGCATTTT.

This chain connects TRBV11-3 to TRBJ1-2, with 8 bases lining up with TRBD1. Germline CDR1 and CDR2: SGHNT and YENEEA. Trimming at V came to 5 bases and at J to 4 bases, leaving 3 bases not matched to a gene. This CDR3 is built from 13 residues. CDR3 sequence (DNA): TGTGCCAGCAGCCGGGACAGGTTCTATGGCTACACCTTC. This translates into CASSRDRFYGYTF.

The genes are TRBV19 and TRBJ2-7; perhaps TRBD1 as D (5 bases). The V gene lost 2 bases and the J gene lost 4 bases, with 12 bases spanning the gap. Germline CDR1 reads LNHDA; CDR2 reads SQIVND (reference sequence). The CDR3 spans 14 residues. The CDR3 loop is CASSIRGRVYEQYF. CDR3 in DNA: TGTGCCAGTAGTATAAGAGGCAGGGTATACGAGCAGTACTTC.

This rearrangement joins TRBV28 to TRBJ2-1; the match to TRBD2 covers 10 bases. The V gene end was trimmed by 7 bases and the J gene end by 8 bases; junction bases not matched to a gene: 8. The CDR3 covers 14 residues. The germline gives CDR1 MDHEN, CDR2 SYDVKM. Here the CDR3 reads CASIPGLATDEQFF. CDR3 sequence (DNA): TGTGCCAGCATCCCGGGACTAGCGACAGATGAGCAGTTCTTC. The complete variable domain, with remaining parts taken from reference TRBV28 and TRBJ2-1, reads DVKVTQSSRYLVKRTGEKVFLECVQDMDHENMFWYRQDPGLGLRLIYFSYDVKMKEKGDIPEGYSVSREKKERFSLILESASTNQTSMYLCASIPGLATDEQFFGPGTRLTVL.

V is TRBV24-1 and J is TRBJ2-1; D is perhaps TRBD1 (5 bases). Germline V CDR1 and CDR2: KGHDR, SFDVKD. V was trimmed by 2 bases and J by 3 bases, leaving 7 bases between them. The CDR3 covers 14 residues. The DNA for the CDR3 is TGTGCCACCAGTGATTGGCAGGGCTACAATGAGCAGTTCTTC. Translated: CATSDWQGYNEQFF.

The chain recombines TRBV19 with TRBJ2-1; D may match TRBD1 or TRBD2 (6 bases each). Germline lookup yields CDR1 LNHDA and CDR2 SQIVND (reference sequence). The germline V and J ends were trimmed by 3 bases and 3 bases, with 15 bases remaining between them. This CDR3 has 16 amino acids. CDR3 region: CASSILTGRSYNEQFF. The CDR3 region has the DNA TGTGCCAGTAGTATTCTTACAGGGAGGAGCTACAATGAGCAGTTCTTC. Supplemented by reference TRBV19 and TRBJ2-1, the full variable domain reads DGGITQSPKYLFRKEGQNVTLSCEQNLNHDAMYWYRQDPGQGLRLIYYSQIVNDFQKGDIAEGYSVSREKKESFPLTVTSAQKNPTAFYLCASSILTGRSYNEQFFGPGTRLTVL.

This clone was observed once. The same CDR3 also results from other DNA sequences found in this sample. This rearrangement joins TRBV2 to TRBJ2-7; unclear D gene. The V end was cut by 3 bases, the J end by 0 bases, with 3 bases between. This CDR3 has 12 residues. The germline V gene has CDR1 SNHLY and CDR2 FYNNEI. The CDR3 nucleotides are TGTGCCAGCAGTGACAACTCCTACGAGCAGTACTTC. Amino acids: CASSDNSYEQYF.